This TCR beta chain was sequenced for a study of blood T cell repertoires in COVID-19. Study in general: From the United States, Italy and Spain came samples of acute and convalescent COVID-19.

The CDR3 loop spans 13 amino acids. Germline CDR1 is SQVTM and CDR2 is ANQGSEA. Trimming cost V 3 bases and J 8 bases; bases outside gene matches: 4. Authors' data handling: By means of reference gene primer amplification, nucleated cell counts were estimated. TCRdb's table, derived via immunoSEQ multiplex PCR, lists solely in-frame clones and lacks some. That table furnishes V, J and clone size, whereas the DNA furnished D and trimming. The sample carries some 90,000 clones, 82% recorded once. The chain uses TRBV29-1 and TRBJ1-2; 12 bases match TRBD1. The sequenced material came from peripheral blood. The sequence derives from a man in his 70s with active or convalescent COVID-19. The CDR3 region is CSVEGQGAGGYTF. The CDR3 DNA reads TGCAGCGTTGAGGGACAGGGGGCTGGGGGCTACACCTTC.